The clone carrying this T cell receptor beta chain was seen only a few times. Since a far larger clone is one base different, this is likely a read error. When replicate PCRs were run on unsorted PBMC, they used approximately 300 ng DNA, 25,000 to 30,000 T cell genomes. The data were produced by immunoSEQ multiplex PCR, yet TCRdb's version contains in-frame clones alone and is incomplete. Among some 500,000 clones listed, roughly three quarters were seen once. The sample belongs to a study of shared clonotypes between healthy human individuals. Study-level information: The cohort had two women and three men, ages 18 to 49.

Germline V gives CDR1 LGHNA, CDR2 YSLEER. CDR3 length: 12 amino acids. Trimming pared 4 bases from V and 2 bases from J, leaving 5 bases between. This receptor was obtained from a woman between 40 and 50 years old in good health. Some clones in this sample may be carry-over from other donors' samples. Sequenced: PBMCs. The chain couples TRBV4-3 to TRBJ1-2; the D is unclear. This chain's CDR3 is CASSRGNYGYTF. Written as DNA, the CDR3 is TGCGCCAGCAGCCGCGGAAACTATGGCTACACCTTC.